The clone carrying this T cell receptor beta chain appeared many times. Antigen specificity is unknown. V lost 7 bases to trimming and J lost 2 bases, with 17 bases between them. Per the germline V gene, CDR1 is MNHNS and CDR2 is SASEGT. The CDR3 contains 15 residues. The entry originates in a study of CD8+CD57+ T cells in acquired aplastic anemia. Overall study: Yields of DNA that came from sorted CD4+ and CD8+ cells averaged 3.2 ug. Overall study results and limits: Patient and control CD8+ Simpson's diversity was not significantly different. Patients shared under 30 CD8+ CDR3 sequences with controls.

Genomic DNA, the template, was used for profiling of the TCR beta VDJ and CDR3. TCRdb re-called the reads through MiXCR, storing one row per CDR3 protein. This sample has some 180,000 distinct CDR3 sequences, with around half found just once. This TCR derives from a human donor in good health. Sequenced sample: sorted CD4+, CD8+, or CD8+CD57+ T cells (not recorded which) from PBMCs. This chain links TRBV6-1 with TRBJ2-5; tentatively, D is TRBD2 (5 bases). CDR3 DNA: TGTGCCAGCACCACCCTCCCGGGAAGGCAAGAGACCCAGTACTTC. Its translation: CASTTLPGRQETQYF.